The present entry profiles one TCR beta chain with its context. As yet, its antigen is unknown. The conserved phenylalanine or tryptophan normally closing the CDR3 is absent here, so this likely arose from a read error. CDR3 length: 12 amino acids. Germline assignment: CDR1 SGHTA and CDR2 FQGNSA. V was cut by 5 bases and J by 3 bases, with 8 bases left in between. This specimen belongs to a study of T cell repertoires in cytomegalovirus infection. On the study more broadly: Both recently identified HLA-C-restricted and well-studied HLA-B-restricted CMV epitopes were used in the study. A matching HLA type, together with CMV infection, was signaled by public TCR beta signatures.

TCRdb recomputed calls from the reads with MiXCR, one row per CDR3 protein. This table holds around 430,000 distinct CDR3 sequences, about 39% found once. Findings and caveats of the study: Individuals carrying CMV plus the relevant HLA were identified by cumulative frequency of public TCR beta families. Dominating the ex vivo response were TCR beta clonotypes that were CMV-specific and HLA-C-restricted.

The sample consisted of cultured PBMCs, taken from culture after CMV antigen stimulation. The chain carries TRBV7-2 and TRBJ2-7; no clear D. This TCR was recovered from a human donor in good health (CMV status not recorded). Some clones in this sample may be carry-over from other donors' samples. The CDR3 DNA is TGTGCCAGCAGCGGATCCCTCTACGAGCAGTACTAC. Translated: CASSGSLYEQYY.